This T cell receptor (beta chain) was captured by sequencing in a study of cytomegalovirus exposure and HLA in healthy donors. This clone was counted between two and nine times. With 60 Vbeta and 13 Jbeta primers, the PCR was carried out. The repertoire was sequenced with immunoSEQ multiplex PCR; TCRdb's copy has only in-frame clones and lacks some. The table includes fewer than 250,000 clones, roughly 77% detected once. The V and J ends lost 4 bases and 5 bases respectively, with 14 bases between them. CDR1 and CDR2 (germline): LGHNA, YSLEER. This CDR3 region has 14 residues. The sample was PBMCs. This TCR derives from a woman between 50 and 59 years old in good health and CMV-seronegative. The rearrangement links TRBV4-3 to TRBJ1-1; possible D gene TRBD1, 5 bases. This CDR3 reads CASSLRGGGTEAFF. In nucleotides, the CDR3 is TGCGCCAGCAGCCTCCGGGGGGGTGGGACTGAAGCTTTCTTT.